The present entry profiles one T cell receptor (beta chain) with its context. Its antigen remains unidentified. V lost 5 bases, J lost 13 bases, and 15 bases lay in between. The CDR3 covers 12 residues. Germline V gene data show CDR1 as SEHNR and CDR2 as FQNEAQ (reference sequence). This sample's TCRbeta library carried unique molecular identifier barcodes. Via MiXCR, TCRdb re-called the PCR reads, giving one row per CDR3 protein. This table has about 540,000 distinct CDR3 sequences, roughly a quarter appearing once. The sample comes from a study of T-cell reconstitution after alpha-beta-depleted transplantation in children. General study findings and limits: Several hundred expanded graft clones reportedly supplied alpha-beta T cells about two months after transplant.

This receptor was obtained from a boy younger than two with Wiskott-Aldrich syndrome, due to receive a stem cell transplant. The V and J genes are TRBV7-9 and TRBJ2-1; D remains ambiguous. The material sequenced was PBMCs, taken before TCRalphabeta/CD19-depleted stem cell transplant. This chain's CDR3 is CASSPAPNKQFF. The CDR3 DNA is TGTGCCAGCAGCCCCGCACCAAATAAACAGTTCTTC.